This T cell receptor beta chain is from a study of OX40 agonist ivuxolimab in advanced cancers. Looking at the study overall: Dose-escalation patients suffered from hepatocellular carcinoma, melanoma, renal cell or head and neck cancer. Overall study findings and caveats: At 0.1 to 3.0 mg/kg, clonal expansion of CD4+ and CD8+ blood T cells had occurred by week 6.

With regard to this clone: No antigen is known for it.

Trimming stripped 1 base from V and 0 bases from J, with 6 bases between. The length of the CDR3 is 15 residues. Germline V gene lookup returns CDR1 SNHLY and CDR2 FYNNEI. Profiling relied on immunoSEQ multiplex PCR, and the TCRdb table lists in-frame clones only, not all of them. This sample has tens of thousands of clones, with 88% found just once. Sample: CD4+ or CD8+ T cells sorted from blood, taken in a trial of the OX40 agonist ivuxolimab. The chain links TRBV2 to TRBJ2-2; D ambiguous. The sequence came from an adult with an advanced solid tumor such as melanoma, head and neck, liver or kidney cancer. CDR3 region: CASSEVDSNTGELFF. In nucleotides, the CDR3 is TGTGCCAGCAGTGAAGTAGACTCGAACACCGGGGAGCTGTTTTTT.